This T cell receptor beta chain was recovered during a study of shared clonotypes between healthy human individuals. The study, taken as a whole, reports: Non-shared clonotypes were found to have lower generation probabilities than the clonotypes that were shared by all four of the sorted-subset donors.

Sequencing used immunoSEQ multiplex PCR; TCRdb keeps in-frame clones, though not all of them. The table includes some 2.1 million clones, approximately 94% detected once. Notes on this clone: Its antigen remains unidentified.

Naive CD8 cells were CD45RO-negative, positively selected for CCR7, excluding terminally differentiated effector memory CD45RA+ cells. CDR3 length: 15 amino acids. The germline V and J ends were trimmed by 1 base and 4 bases, with 10 bases remaining between them. The germline V gene has CDR1 LNHDA and CDR2 SQIVND (reference sequence). This rearrangement joins TRBV19 to TRBJ2-2; tentative D call: TRBD2 (5 bases). Specimen: naive CD8+ T cells sorted from blood. This receptor was taken from a man younger than 35 in good health. This CDR3 reads CASSIGGRATGELFF. CDR3 bases: TGTGCCAGTAGTATAGGCGGGCGAGCCACCGGGGAGCTGTTTTTT.